This T cell receptor (beta chain) originates from a study of blood T cells in healthy people across ages. Study results and caveats: Long-lived donors had more naive CD4+ cells and higher diversity than aged donors.

This clonotype was counted at least ten times. Its target is not known. The CDR3 is 16 amino acids. The V gene lost 0 bases and the J gene lost 7 bases, with 18 bases spanning the gap. CDR1 is LGHNA and CDR2 is YNFKEQ in the germline V gene. Through a sample-barcoded 5' primer and a J-beta primer mix, a second PCR was run for roughly 6 to 11 cycles. In TCRdb, the 5' RACE reads were re-called with MiXCR into one record per CDR3 protein. The sample contains 1.5 million to 2 million distinct CDR3 sequences, about 31% of which appear only once. The sequence derives from a woman in her thirties in good health. Material for sequencing was blood. This rearrangement joins TRBV4-2 to TRBJ2-5; possible D gene TRBD2, 5 bases. CDR3 residues: CASSQDLGLLVGTQYF. CDR3 in DNA: TGTGCCAGCAGCCAAGATCTCGGACTCCTAGTGGGGACCCAGTACTTC.